This T cell receptor (beta chain) was captured in a study of CD8 T cells in ankylosing spondylitis. Study-wide results and limits: Ankylosing spondylitis blood appeared to be characterized by a TCR beta motif of several highly homologous variants.

Comments on this clonotype: The antigen is not known.

The V end was cut by 6 bases, the J end by 5 bases, with 13 bases between. CDR1 and CDR2 (germline): MNHNS, SASEGT. The CDR3 is 13 residues long. TCRdb analysed the 5' RACE reads with MiXCR anew, one entry per CDR3 protein. This table holds more than 250,000 distinct CDR3 sequences, 6.5% to 10% found once. The chain has TRBV6-1 and TRBJ1-1; tentatively, D is TRBD1 (6 bases). The TCR originated in a male donor with ankylosing spondylitis. Sequencing was performed on blood, either unsorted or a sorted T cell fraction (not recorded which). The CDR3 DNA reads TGTGCCAGCAGGGGACAACTTATGACTGAAGCTTTCTTT. It is translated as CASRGQLMTEAFF.